Listed here are 21 T cell receptor beta chains from one sample, sequenced in a study of blood T cell repertoires in COVID-19. Clones were read by immunoSEQ multiplex PCR, and TCRdb kept only the in-frame ones, dropping some. The repertoire has under 65,000 clones, about four fifths of them found once; the top ten carry roughly 4.8%. Material for sequencing was peripheral blood. The receptors were sampled from a woman aged 55 to 70 with acute or convalescent COVID-19.

The chain uses TRBV7-2 and TRBJ1-3; D uncertain. CDR1 and CDR2 from the germline V gene are SGHTA and FQGNSA. V lost 5 bases to trimming and J lost 0 bases, with 14 bases between them. The CDR3 runs 16 residues. CDR3 residues: CASSPAVRSSGNTIYF. The DNA for the CDR3 is TGTGCCAGCAGCCCTGCAGTACGCAGCTCTGGAAACACCATATATTTT.

This rearrangement joins TRBV24-1 to TRBJ2-1; 7 bases agree with TRBD1. The ends lost 1 base at V and 0 bases at J; junction bases unmatched: 8. CDR1 and CDR2 from the germline V gene are KGHDR and SFDVKD. This CDR3 spans 18 amino acids. CDR3 coding DNA: TGTGCCACCAGTGATTTTTCGGCCCGGGACAGCTCCTACAATGAGCAGTTCTTC. Its protein product is CATSDFSARDSSYNEQFF.

The chain combines TRBV5-1 with TRBJ2-5; D is ambiguous. The V end lost 0 bases, the J end lost 4 bases, and 13 bases lay between the germline ends. There are 15 residues in the CDR3. Per the germline V gene, CDR1 is SGHRS and CDR2 is YFSETQ. CDR3 amino acids: CASSLVSQRGETQYF. The CDR3 DNA sequence: TGCGCCAGCAGCTTGGTTAGCCAACGTGGAGAGACCCAGTACTTC. Full variable domain (remainder filled in from reference TRBV5-1 and TRBJ2-5): KAGVTQTPRYLIKTRGQQVTLSCSPISGHRSVSWYQQTPGQGLQFLFEYFSETQRNKGNFPGRFSGRQFSNSRSEMNVSTLELGDSALYLCASSLVSQRGETQYFGPGTRLLVL.

This clone was seen a few times. This chain connects TRBV6-5 to TRBJ2-7; a weak D match, TRBD2 (5 bases). The germline V gene encodes CDR1 MNHEY and CDR2 SVGAGI. The CDR3 has 14 amino acids. Trimming stripped 3 bases from V and 3 bases from J, with 12 bases between. The CDR3: CASSYRRLLYEQYF. The CDR3 DNA is TGTGCCAGCAGTTATAGGCGACTACTCTACGAGCAGTACTTC.

This clone has a single count. V usage is TRBV9 and J usage is TRBJ2-7, with D possibly TRBD2 on 5 matching bases. Germline CDR1 and CDR2: SGDLS and YYNGEE. CDR3 length: 14 residues. The V gene lost 0 bases and the J gene lost 3 bases, with 10 bases spanning the gap. CDR3 loop: CASSVGSDYYEQYF. The CDR3 region has the DNA TGTGCCAGCAGCGTAGGTAGCGATTACTACGAGCAGTACTTC.

The J gene is TRBJ2-7, the V gene TRBV14, with a tentative D call TRBD1 (6 bases). Germline values: CDR1 SGHDN, CDR2 FVKESK. CDR3 length: 13 amino acids. V was trimmed by 6 bases and J by 4 bases, leaving 13 bases between them. The CDR3 sequence: CASRPTGPYEQYF. The CDR3 bases are TGTGCCAGCAGACCGACAGGCCCGTACGAGCAGTACTTC.

V usage is TRBV18 and J usage is TRBJ1-5; 8 bases match TRBD1. The CDR3 consists of 15 residues. CDR1 and CDR2 (germline): KGHSH, LQKENI. The junction had 12 bases not matched to a gene; V was cut back by 3 bases and J by 11 bases. Written as DNA, the CDR3 is TGTGCCAGCTCACCCGGACAGGGCGGCTTAACCACCCAGCATTTT. The encoded protein is CASSPGQGGLTTQHF.

The chain links TRBV29-1 to TRBJ1-2; D unclear. The germline V and J ends were trimmed by 7 bases and 8 bases, with 14 bases remaining between them. Germline lookup yields CDR1 SQVTM and CDR2 ANQGSEA. The CDR3 contains 11 residues. For the CDR3, the DNA is TGCAGCGGCCGGGATGGAGAGGGCTACACCTTC. This gives the protein CSGRDGEGYTF. The full variable domain, in which reference TRBV29-1 and TRBJ1-2 provide the parts outside the CDR3, is SAVISQKPSRDICQRGTSLTIQCQVDSQVTMMFWYRQQPGQSLTLIATANQGSEATYESGFVIDKFPISRPNLTFSTLTVSNMSPEDSSIYLCSGRDGEGYTFGSGTRLTVV.

The chain couples TRBV7-9 to TRBJ2-2, with D perhaps matching TRBD2 (5 bases). CDR1 and CDR2 (germline): SEHNR, FQNEAQ (reference sequence). There are 15 residues in the CDR3. V lost 5 bases and J 4 bases, leaving 14 bases between the germline ends. The CDR3 loop is CASSAGGRGTGELFF. The CDR3 DNA follows: TGTGCCAGCAGCGCCGGTGGGAGAGGCACCGGGGAGCTGTTTTTT.

The chain links TRBV12-3 or TRBV12-4 to TRBJ1-1, with TRBD1 identical over 8 bases. There are 12 residues in the CDR3. The J segment lost 6 bases and the V segment lost 7 bases, leaving 4 bases of the junction unmatched. The CDR3 sequence: CASTPQGAEAFF. The DNA for the CDR3 is TGTGCCAGCACTCCACAGGGGGCTGAAGCTTTCTTT.

The V and J genes are TRBV7-9 and TRBJ1-5; 11 bases fit TRBD1. CDR1 is SEHNR and CDR2 is FQNEAQ in the germline V gene (reference sequence). The CDR3 runs 16 residues. The V gene end was trimmed by 5 bases and the J gene end by 2 bases; junction bases not matched to a gene: 5. The CDR3 DNA sequence: TGTGCCAGCAGCCGGACAGGGGGCTTTGGCAATCAGCCCCAGCATTTT. This gives the protein CASSRTGGFGNQPQHF.

The chain links TRBV21-1 to TRBJ2-1; the tabulated D call, TRBD2, remains unverified against the DNA. TRBV21-1 corresponds to a pseudogene. The CDR3 is 19 residues long. Here the CDR3 reads CASSPHADLSGRSYNEQFF. The DNA of the CDR3 is TGTGCCAGCAGCCCTCACGCAGACCTTAGCGGGAGATCCTACAATGAGCAGTTCTTC.

The chain has TRBV19 and TRBJ1-1; 7 nucleotides match TRBD1. The CDR3 contains 12 residues. The germline V gene has CDR1 LNHDA and CDR2 SQIVND (reference sequence). Trimming removed 6 bases from V and 7 bases from J; junction bases left unmatched: 5. CDR3 residues: CASRYRDSEAFF. DNA for the CDR3: TGTGCCAGTAGATACCGGGACAGTGAAGCTTTCTTT.

CDR3 DNA sequence: TGTGCCAGTAGGCCGGGACAGGGGATTTTTGAAGCTTTCTTT. Translating it yields CASRPGQGIFEAFF. The rearrangement joins TRBV19 to TRBJ1-1; the match to TRBD1 covers 10 bases. Germline V lookup: CDR1 LNHDA, CDR2 SQIVND (reference sequence). The V segment lost 6 bases and the J segment 7 bases; nucleotides outside the gene matches: 8. This CDR3 region has 14 residues.

The chain recombines TRBV3-1 (or the pseudogene TRBV3-2) with TRBJ2-7; TRBD2 matches 9 bases. Germline loops: CDR1 LGHDT, CDR2 YNNKEL (reference sequence). V lost 4 bases to trimming and J lost 5 bases; unmatched junction nucleotides: 12. This CDR3 spans 16 amino acids. CDR3 in amino acids: CASSPFSGGLFDEQYF. The DNA for the CDR3 is TGTGCCAGCAGCCCCTTCAGCGGGGGGCTCTTTGACGAGCAGTACTTC.

This clone has a single count. The rearrangement joins TRBV9 to TRBJ1-1, with 7 nucleotides matching TRBD1. The J segment lost 4 bases and the V segment lost 1 base, leaving 22 bases of the junction unmatched. Germline assignment: CDR1 SGDLS and CDR2 YYNGEE. CDR3 length: 20 residues. CDR3 loop: CASSVHPQGEGSGVSTEAFF. The DNA of the CDR3 is TGTGCCAGCAGCGTACACCCCCAGGGGGAAGGGAGTGGGGTGAGCACTGAAGCTTTCTTT.

This clone was found once. This rearrangement joins TRBV9 to TRBJ1-5; D ambiguous. Germline CDR1 is SGDLS and CDR2 is YYNGEE. The length of the CDR3 is 13 residues. The germline V and J ends were trimmed by 3 bases and 8 bases, with 12 bases remaining between them. The DNA of the CDR3 is TGTGCCAGCAGCGGGGAGGGCTCTAAGCCCCAGCATTTT. Amino acids: CASSGEGSKPQHF.

The V and J genes are TRBV2 and TRBJ2-7; tentatively, D is TRBD1 (6 bases). The CDR3 is 14 residues long. Germline V gene lookup returns CDR1 SNHLY and CDR2 FYNNEI. Trimming left V 3 bases short and J 0 bases short, with 9 bases between. The CDR3 region has the DNA TGTGCCAGCAGTGAGGGGGCGAGCTCCTACGAGCAGTACTTC. Its translation: CASSEGASSYEQYF.

V usage is TRBV2 and J usage is TRBJ2-4, with 7 bases lining up with TRBD1. This CDR3 region has 16 residues. In germline, CDR1 is SNHLY, CDR2 FYNNEI. Germline trimming cut 8 bases from V and 0 bases from J; bases unmatched to any gene: 10. CDR3 nucleotide sequence: TGTGCCAGCGACAAACAGGGGTCGTTAGCCAAAAACATTCAGTACTTC. This translates into CASDKQGSLAKNIQYF.

The chain has TRBV19 and TRBJ2-2; TRBD1 is a possible D gene (6 bases). This CDR3 region has 15 residues. Germline CDR1 and CDR2: LNHDA and SQIVND (reference sequence). The germline V and J ends were trimmed by 6 bases and 5 bases, with 16 bases remaining between them. The CDR3 nucleotides are TGTGCCAGTAGAACAGGGAGAGAACCGACCGGGGAGCTGTTTTTT. It yields the protein CASRTGREPTGELFF.

The genes are TRBV28 and TRBJ2-1; 12 nucleotides agree with TRBD2. The CDR3 loop spans 15 amino acids. J gave up 3 bases and V 3 bases, and 0 bases lay outside the gene matches. CDR1 and CDR2 (germline): MDHEN, SYDVKM. The CDR3 DNA sequence: TGTGCCAGCAGTTTGGGACTAGCGGGCTACAATGAGCAGTTCTTC. Its protein is CASSLGLAGYNEQFF.